The 16 T cell receptor beta chains listed next were all sequenced from one sample in a study of blood T cell repertoires in COVID-19. Here immunoSEQ multiplex PCR was the method, and the copy in TCRdb shows in-frame clones only, minus some. The table has under 200,000 clones, more than 85% seen once. Material: peripheral blood. These receptor sequences come from a man aged 45-65 years with acute or convalescent COVID-19.

The chain links TRBV4-1 to TRBJ1-5, with D possibly TRBD1 on 5 matching bases. CDR1 is MGHRA and CDR2 is YSYEKL in the germline V gene. The CDR3 is 17 amino acids. V was cut by 0 bases and J by 5 bases, with 17 bases left in between. The CDR3, as DNA: TGCGCCAGCAGCCAAGATGGGGCAGCCATCGGGTATCAGCCCCAGCATTTT. It is translated as CASSQDGAAIGYQPQHF.

This chain links TRBV7-2 with TRBJ2-2; 10 bases agree with TRBD2. Looked up from germline, CDR1 is SGHTA and CDR2 is FQGNSA. The CDR3 contains 17 residues. V dropped 7 bases and J dropped 2; count of bases not matched to a gene: 10. The CDR3 coding sequence is TGTGCCAGCAACCTTAAATGGACTAGCGGTAACACCGGGGAGCTGTTTTTT. It specifies CASNLKWTSGNTGELFF.

This clone was observed once. Other nucleotide sequences from this sample produce the same CDR3. This rearrangement joins TRBV18 to TRBJ1-5, with D hard to call. The germline gives CDR1 KGHSH, CDR2 LQKENI. V was cut by 3 bases and J by 2 bases, with 5 bases left in between. This CDR3 is 13 amino acids long. The CDR3, as DNA: TGTGCCAGCTCACCCCAGGGCAATCAGCCCCAGCATTTT. Translated: CASSPQGNQPQHF.

The chain has TRBV5-1 and TRBJ2-1; 11 positions agree with TRBD1. The germline gives CDR1 SGHRS, CDR2 YFSETQ. The CDR3 is 18 amino acids. J was trimmed by 0 bases and V by 5 bases; bases with no gene match: 10. DNA for the CDR3: TGCGCCAGCAGGGGGGACAGGGGGTCAAGCAGCTCCTACAATGAGCAGTTCTTC. It translates to CASRGDRGSSSSYNEQFF.

The chain uses TRBV5-6 and TRBJ1-3; D is undetermined. The CDR3 has 14 residues. The V gene lost 0 bases and the J gene lost 8 bases, with 12 bases spanning the gap. Germline V gene sequence: CDR1 SGHDT, CDR2 YYEEEE. This chain's CDR3 is CASSLAVEGDTIYF. The CDR3, as DNA: TGTGCCAGCAGCTTGGCCGTAGAGGGAGACACCATATATTTT.

The chain links TRBV11-2 to TRBJ2-5; no clear D. The CDR3 has 11 amino acids. V was cut by 3 bases and J by 5 bases, with 4 bases left in between. The germline V gene has CDR1 SGHAT and CDR2 FQNNGV. CDR3 region: CASSFSETQYF. CDR3 nucleotide sequence: TGTGCCAGCAGCTTTTCGGAGACCCAGTACTTC.

V gene TRBV5-4 combines with J gene TRBJ1-2; 9 positions match TRBD1. Unmatched junction bases numbered 9, after V lost 4 bases and J lost 8 bases. The CDR3 contains 14 residues. Germline V gene data show CDR1 as SGHNT and CDR2 as YYREEE (reference sequence). CDR3: CASSHSGQGLGYTF. The CDR3 bases are TGTGCCAGCAGCCATTCGGGACAGGGCCTGGGCTACACCTTC.

The chain recombines TRBV5-1 with TRBJ2-5; D is undetermined. The CDR3 consists of 14 residues. The V gene's germline CDR1 is SGHRS and CDR2 YFSETQ. The V end was cut by 4 bases, the J end by 1 base, with 11 bases between. The CDR3 loop reads CASSLGAFQETQYF. CDR3 in DNA: TGCGCCAGCAGCCTGGGCGCATTCCAAGAGACCCAGTACTTC.

This rearrangement joins TRBV7-6 to TRBJ1-4; D uncertain. The CDR3 is 15 amino acids. Trimming pared 5 bases from V and 0 bases from J, leaving 10 bases between. Germline V lookup: CDR1 SGHVS, CDR2 FNYEAQ. The DNA for the CDR3 is TGTGCCAGCAGCCAAACAAGTTCAACTAATGAAAAACTGTTTTTT. It specifies CASSQTSSTNEKLFF. Together with reference TRBV7-6 and TRBJ1-4, the CDR3 gives the full variable domain: GAGVSQSPRYKVTKRGQDVALRCDPISGHVSLYWYRQALGQGPEFLTYFNYEAQQDKSGLPNDRFSAERPEGSISTLTIQRTEQRDSAMYRCASSQTSSTNEKLFFGSGTQLSVL.

This clone was picked up a small number of times. The V and J genes are TRBV9 and TRBJ1-3, with TRBD1 identical over 9 bases. CDR1 is SGDLS and CDR2 is YYNGEE in the germline V gene. The J segment lost 7 bases and the V segment lost 4 bases, leaving 3 bases of the junction unmatched. The CDR3 contains 13 residues. DNA for the CDR3: TGTGCCAGCAGCTCCGGGACAGGGAACACCATATATTTT. As protein: CASSSGTGNTIYF.

The V and J genes are TRBV19 and TRBJ1-1; 7 nucleotides align to TRBD1. The trim removed 11 bases at V and 4 bases at J, leaving 10 bases unmatched. Germline V gene sequence: CDR1 LNHDA, CDR2 SQIVND (reference sequence). CDR3 length equals 13 residues. CDR3 bases: TGTGCCTCGATAGGGGGCTTGGGCACTGAAGCTTTCTTT. This gives the protein CASIGGLGTEAFF.

CDR3 protein: CASSDTGTGGNLDSPLHF. DNA of the CDR3: TGTGCCAGCAGCGACACCGGGACAGGGGGCAATTTGGATTCACCCCTCCACTTT. The chain employs TRBV21-1 and TRBJ1-6; no check of the table's D call, TRBD1, against the DNA was made. TRBV21-1 is classified as a pseudogene. CDR3 length: 18 residues.

This chain links TRBV19 with TRBJ2-3, with D perhaps TRBD2 (6 bases). The CDR3 consists of 14 residues. With 6 bases removed from V and 0 bases from J, the gap between germline ends came to 10 bases. Germline lookup yields CDR1 LNHDA and CDR2 SQIVND (reference sequence). CDR3 region: CASSPGLSTDTQYF. For the CDR3, the DNA is TGTGCCAGTAGCCCGGGACTTAGCACAGATACGCAGTATTTT.

The chain uses TRBV6-5 and TRBJ1-3; no clear D gene. V lost 2 bases and J 0 bases, leaving 5 bases between the germline ends. Germline CDR1 is MNHEY and CDR2 is SVGAGI. The CDR3 consists of 14 residues. The DNA for the CDR3 is TGTGCCAGCAGTTACGAGGCCTCTGGAAACACCATATATTTT. This gives the protein CASSYEASGNTIYF.

This chain connects TRBV7-3 to TRBJ2-7, with TRBD2 matching over 9 bases. This CDR3 has 14 residues. CDR1 and CDR2 from the germline V gene are SGHTA and FQGTGA. V lost 4 bases, J lost 7 bases, and 8 bases stayed unmatched. The CDR3 region has the DNA TGTGCCAGCAGCTCTTTTAGCGGGAGTGAAGAGCAGTACTTC. It yields the protein CASSSFSGSEEQYF.

This chain uses TRBV30 with TRBJ1-1; D may be TRBD1 (6 bases). This CDR3 comprises 12 residues. CDR1 is GTSNPN, CDR2 SVGIG, per germline (reference sequence). CDR3 region: CACGQGITEAFF. In DNA form, the CDR3 reads TGTGCTTGTGGGCAGGGGATCACTGAAGCTTTCTTT.